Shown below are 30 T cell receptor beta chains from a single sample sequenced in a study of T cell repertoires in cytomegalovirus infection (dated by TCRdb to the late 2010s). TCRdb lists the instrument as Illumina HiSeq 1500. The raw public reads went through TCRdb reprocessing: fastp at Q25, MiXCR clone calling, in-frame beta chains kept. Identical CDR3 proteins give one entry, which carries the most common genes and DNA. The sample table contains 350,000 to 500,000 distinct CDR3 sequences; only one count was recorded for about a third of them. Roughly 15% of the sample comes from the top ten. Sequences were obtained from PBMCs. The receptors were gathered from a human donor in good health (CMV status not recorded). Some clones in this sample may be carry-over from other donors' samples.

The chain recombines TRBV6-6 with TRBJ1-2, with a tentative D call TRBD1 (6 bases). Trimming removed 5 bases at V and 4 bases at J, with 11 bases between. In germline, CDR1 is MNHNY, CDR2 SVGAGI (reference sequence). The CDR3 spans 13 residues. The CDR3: CASSDTGIYGYTF. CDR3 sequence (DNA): TGTGCCAGCAGTGACACAGGGATCTATGGCTACACCTTC.

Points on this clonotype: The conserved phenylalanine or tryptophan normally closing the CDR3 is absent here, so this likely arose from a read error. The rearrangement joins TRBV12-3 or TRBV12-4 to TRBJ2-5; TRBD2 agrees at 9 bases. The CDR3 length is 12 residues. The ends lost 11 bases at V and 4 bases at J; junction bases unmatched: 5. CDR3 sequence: CASRGGGETQYL. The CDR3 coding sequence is TGTGCCTCGCGGGGGGGAGGAGAGACCCAGTACTTA.

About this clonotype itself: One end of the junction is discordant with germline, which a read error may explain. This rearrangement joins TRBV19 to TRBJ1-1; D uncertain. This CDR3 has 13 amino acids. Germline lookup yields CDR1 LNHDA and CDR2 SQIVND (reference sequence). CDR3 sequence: CASSIQSNTESFF. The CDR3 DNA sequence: TGTGCCAGTAGTATACAAAGCAACACTGAATCTTTCTTT.

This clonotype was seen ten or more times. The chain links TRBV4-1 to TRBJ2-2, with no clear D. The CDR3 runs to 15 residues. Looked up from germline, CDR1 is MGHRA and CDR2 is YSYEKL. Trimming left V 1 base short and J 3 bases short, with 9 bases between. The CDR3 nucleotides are TGCGCCAGCAGCCAAGTTTCAGCCTACACCGGGGAGCTGTTTTTT. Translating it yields CASSQVSAYTGELFF.

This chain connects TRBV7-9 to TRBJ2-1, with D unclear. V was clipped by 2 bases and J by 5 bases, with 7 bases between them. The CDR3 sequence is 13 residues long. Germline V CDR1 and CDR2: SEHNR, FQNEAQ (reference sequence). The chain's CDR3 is CASSLIRHNEQFF. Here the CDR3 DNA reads TGTGCCAGCAGCTTAATTCGACACAATGAGCAGTTCTTC.

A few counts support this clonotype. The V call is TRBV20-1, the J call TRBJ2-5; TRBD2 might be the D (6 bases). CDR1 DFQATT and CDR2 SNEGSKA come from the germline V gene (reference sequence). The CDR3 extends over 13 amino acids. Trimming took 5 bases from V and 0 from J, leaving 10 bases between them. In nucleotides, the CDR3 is TGCAGTGCTTATCCGGGAGACCAAGAGACCCAGTACTTC. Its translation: CSAYPGDQETQYF.

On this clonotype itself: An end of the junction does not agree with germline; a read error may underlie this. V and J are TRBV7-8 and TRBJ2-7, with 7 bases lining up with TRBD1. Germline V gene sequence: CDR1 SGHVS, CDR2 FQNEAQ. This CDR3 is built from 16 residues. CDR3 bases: TGTTCCAGCAGCTTACTACATGGGCAGGGGGCCTACGAGCAGTACTTC. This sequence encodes CSSSLLHGQGAYEQYF.

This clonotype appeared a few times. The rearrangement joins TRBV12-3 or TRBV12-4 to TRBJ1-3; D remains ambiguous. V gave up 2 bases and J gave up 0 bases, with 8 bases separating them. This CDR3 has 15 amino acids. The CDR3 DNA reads TGTGCCAGCAGTTTAAACAATCTCTCTGGAAACACCATATATTTT. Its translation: CASSLNNLSGNTIYF.

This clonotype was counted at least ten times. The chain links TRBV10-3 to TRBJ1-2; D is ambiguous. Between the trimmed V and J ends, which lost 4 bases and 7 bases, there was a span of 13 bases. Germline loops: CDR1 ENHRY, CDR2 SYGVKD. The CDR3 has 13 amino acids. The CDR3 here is CAISGTWSFGYTF. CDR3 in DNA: TGTGCCATCAGTGGGACGTGGTCGTTTGGCTACACCTTC.

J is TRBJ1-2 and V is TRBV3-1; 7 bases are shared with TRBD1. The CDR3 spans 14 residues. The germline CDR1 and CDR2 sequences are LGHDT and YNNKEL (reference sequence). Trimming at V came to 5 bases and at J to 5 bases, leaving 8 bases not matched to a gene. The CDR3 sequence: CASSSSDRPYGYTF. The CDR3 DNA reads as TGTGCCAGCAGCTCCTCGGACAGGCCGTATGGCTACACCTTC. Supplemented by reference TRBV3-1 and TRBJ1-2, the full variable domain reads DTAVSQTPKYLVTQMGNDKSIKCEQNLGHDTMYWYKQDSKKFLKIMFSYNNKELIINETVPNRFSPKSPDKAHLNLHINSLELGDSAVYFCASSSSDRPYGYTFGSGTRLTVV.

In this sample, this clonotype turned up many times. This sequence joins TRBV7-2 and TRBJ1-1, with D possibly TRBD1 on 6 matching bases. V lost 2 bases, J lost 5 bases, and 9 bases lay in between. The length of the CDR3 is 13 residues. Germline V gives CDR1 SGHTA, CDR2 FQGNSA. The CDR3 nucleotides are TGTGCCAGCAGCTTATGGGGGCAGACTGAAGCTTTCTTT. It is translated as CASSLWGQTEAFF. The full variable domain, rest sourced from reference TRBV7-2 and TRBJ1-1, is GAGVSQSPSNKVTEKGKDVELRCDPISGHTALYWYRQSLGQGLEFLIYFQGNSAPDKSGLPSDRFSAERTGGSVSTLTIQRTQQEDSAVYLCASSLWGQTEAFFGQGTRLTVV.

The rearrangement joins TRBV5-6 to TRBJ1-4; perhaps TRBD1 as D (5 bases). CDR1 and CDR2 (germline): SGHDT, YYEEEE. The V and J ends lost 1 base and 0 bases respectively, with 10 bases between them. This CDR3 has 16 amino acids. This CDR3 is CASSLFQTATNEKLFF. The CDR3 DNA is TGTGCCAGCAGCTTGTTTCAGACAGCAACTAATGAAAAACTGTTTTTT.

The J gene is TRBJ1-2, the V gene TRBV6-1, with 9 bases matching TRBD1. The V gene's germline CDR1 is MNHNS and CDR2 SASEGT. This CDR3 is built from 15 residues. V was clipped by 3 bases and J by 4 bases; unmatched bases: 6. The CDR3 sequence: CASSDYRGQGYGYTF. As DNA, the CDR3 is TGTGCCAGCAGTGATTACAGGGGGCAAGGCTATGGCTACACCTTC.

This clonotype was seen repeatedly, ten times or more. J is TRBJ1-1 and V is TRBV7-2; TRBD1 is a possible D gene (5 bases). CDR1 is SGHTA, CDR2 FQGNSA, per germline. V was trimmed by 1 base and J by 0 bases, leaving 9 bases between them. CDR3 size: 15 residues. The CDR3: CASSLVRGLNTEAFF. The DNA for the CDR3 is TGTGCCAGCAGCTTAGTGAGGGGCCTGAACACTGAAGCTTTCTTT.

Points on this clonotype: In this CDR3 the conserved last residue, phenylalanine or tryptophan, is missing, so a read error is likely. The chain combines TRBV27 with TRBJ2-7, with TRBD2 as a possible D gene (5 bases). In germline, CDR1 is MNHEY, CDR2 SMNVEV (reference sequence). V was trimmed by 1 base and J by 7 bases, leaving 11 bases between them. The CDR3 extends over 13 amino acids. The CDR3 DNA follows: TGTGCCAGCAGTTTATACGCGGACTCGGAGCAGTACTTA. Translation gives CASSLYADSEQYL.

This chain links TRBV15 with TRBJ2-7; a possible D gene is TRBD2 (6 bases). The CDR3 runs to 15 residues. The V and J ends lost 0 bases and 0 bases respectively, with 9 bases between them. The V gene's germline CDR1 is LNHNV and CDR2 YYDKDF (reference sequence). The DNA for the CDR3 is TGTGCCACCAGCAGAGATGTCGGGAGCTCCTACGAGCAGTACTTC. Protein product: CATSRDVGSSYEQYF.

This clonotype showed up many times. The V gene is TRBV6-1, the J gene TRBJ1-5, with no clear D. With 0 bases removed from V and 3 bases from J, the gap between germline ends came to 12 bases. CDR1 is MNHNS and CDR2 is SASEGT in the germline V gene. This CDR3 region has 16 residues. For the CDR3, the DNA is TGTGCCAGCAGTGAAGCCGGGGTGAGAAACAATCAGCCCCAGCATTTT. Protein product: CASSEAGVRNNQPQHF.

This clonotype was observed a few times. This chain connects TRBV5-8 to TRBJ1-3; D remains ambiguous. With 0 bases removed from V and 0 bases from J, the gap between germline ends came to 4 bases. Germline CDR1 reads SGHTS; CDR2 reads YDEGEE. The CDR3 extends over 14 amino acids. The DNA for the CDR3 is TGTGCCAGCAGCTTGGAGATCTCTGGAAACACCATATATTTT. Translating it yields CASSLEISGNTIYF.

For the CDR3, the DNA is TGCGCCAGCAGCGCCGGGAGGGGCTGGGAGACCCAGTACTTC. It codes for CASSAGRGWETQYF. The chain links TRBV5-1 to TRBJ2-5; 8 bases agree with TRBD2. Looked up from germline, CDR1 is SGHRS and CDR2 is YFSETQ. The CDR3 sequence is 14 residues long. V was clipped by 4 bases and J by 5 bases; unmatched bases: 7. The variable domain in full, completed from reference TRBV5-1 and TRBJ2-5, reads KAGVTQTPRYLIKTRGQQVTLSCSPISGHRSVSWYQQTPGQGLQFLFEYFSETQRNKGNFPGRFSGRQFSNSRSEMNVSTLELGDSALYLCASSAGRGWETQYFGPGTRLLVL.

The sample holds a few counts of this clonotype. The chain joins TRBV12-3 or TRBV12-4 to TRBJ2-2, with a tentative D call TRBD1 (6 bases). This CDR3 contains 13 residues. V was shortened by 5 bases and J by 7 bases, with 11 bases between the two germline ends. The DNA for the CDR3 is TGTGCCAGCAGTCAGCAGGGGATCGGGGAGCTGTTTTTT. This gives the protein CASSQQGIGELFF.

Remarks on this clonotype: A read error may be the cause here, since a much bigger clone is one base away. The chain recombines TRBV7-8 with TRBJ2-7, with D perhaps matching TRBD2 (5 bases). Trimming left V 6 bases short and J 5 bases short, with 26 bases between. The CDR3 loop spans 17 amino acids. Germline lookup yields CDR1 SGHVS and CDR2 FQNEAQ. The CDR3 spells CASSSTWASGSQNEQYF. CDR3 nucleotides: TGTGCCAGCAGTTCAACCTGGGCCAGCGGCAGTCAAAACGAGCAGTACTTC. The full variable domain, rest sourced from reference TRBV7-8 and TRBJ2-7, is GAGVSQSPRYKVAKRGQDVALRCDPISGHVSLFWYQQALGQGPEFLTYFQNEAQLDKSGLPSDRFFAERPEGSVSTLKIQRTQQEDSAVYLCASSSTWASGSQNEQYFGPGTRLTVT.

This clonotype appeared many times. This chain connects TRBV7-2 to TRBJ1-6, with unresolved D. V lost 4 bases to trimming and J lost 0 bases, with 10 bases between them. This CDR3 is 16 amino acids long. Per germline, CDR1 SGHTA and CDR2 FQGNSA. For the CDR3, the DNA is TGTGCCAGCAGCTCAAGGGTCAGCTCCTATAATTCACCCCTCCACTTT. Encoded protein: CASSSRVSSYNSPLHF.

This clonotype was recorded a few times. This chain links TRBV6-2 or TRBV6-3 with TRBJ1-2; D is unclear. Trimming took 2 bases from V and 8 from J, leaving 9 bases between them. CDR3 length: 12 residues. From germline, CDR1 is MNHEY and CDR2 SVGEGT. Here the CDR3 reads CASSYAGRGYTF. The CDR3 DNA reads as TGTGCCAGCAGTTACGCTGGGAGAGGCTACACCTTC.

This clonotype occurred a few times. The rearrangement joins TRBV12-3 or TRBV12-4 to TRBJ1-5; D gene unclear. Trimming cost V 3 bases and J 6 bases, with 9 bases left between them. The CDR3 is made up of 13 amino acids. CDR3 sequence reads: CASSFEGAQPQHF. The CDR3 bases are TGTGCCAGCAGTTTTGAGGGTGCTCAGCCCCAGCATTTT.

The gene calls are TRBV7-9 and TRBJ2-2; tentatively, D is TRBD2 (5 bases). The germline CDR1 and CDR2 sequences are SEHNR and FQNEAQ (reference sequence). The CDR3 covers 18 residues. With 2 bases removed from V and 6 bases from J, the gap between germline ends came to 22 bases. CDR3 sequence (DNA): TGTGCCAGCAGCTTATCCGAACTGACCGCGGGTATTTCCGGGGAGCTGTTTTTT. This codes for CASSLSELTAGISGELFF.

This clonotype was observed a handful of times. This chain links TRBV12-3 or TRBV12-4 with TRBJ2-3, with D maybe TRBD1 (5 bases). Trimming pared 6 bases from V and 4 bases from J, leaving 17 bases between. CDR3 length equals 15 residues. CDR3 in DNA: TGTGCCAGCAGGGGGCTAGTGAATGAGCCAGATACGCAGTATTTT. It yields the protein CASRGLVNEPDTQYF.

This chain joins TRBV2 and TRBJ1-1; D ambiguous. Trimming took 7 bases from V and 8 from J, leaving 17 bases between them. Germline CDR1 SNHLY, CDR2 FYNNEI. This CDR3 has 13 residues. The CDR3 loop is CASTEGRYNEAFF. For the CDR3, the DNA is TGTGCCAGCACCGAAGGGCGGTATAACGAAGCTTTCTTT. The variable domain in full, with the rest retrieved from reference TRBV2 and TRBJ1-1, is EPEVTQTPSHQVTQMGQEVILRCVPISNHLYFYWYRQILGQKVEFLVSFYNNEISEKSEIFDDQFSVERPDGSNFTLKIRSTKLEDSAMYFCASTEGRYNEAFFGQGTRLTVV.

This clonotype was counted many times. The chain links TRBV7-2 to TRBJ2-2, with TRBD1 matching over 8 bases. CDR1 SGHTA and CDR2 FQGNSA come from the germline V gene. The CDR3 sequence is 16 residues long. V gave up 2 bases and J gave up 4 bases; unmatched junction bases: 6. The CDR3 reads CASSLRRGLVTGELFF. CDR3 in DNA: TGTGCCAGCAGCTTACGCAGGGGGCTTGTCACCGGGGAGCTGTTTTTT.

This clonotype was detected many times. CDR3 residues: CASSSTVGFGATQYF. DNA for the CDR3: TGTGCCAGCAGTTCTACAGTCGGGTTTGGGGCGACCCAGTACTTC. The chain couples TRBV12-3 or TRBV12-4 to TRBJ2-5, with a possible D match to TRBD1 (5 bases). V lost 4 bases, J lost 7 bases, and 19 bases lay in between. The length of the CDR3 is 15 residues.

The CDR3 DNA reads as TGTGCCAGCACCCGAAGGGGAGACACCGGGGAGCTGTTTTTT. Translated, it gives CASTRRGDTGELFF. J is TRBJ2-2 and V is TRBV28, with D perhaps matching TRBD1 or TRBD2 (5 bases each). The V end was cut by 7 bases, the J end by 3 bases, with 12 bases between. Germline CDR1 reads MDHEN; CDR2 reads SYDVKM. This CDR3 spans 14 amino acids.